What follows are 14 T cell receptor beta chains derived from one specimen sequenced in a study of identical twins. TCRdb re-called the 5' RACE reads with MiXCR, one entry per CDR3 protein. The sample includes hundreds of thousands of distinct CDR3 sequences, 12% of them seen just once. The same data also contributed to another study, on yellow fever vaccine responses in identical twins.

Sequencing was performed on PBMCs. The receptor set was obtained from a woman younger than 30 in good health.

This clonotype came up many times. The rearrangement joins TRBV10-3 to TRBJ1-1, with 8 bases identical to TRBD1. The CDR3 runs to 15 residues. V was pared by 10 bases and J by 0 bases, with 10 bases of the junction left unmatched. The germline V gene has CDR1 ENHRY and CDR2 SYGVKD. The chain's CDR3 is CASTPTGDMNTEAFF. As DNA, the CDR3 is TGTGCCAGCACACCGACAGGGGACATGAACACTGAAGCTTTCTTT.

The V gene is TRBV12-3 or TRBV12-4, the J gene TRBJ2-7; D may be TRBD2 (5 bases). This CDR3 is built from 16 residues. V shed 2 bases and J shed 0 bases, with 14 bases lying between them. CDR3 protein: CASSLSPGFSSYEQYF. The CDR3 DNA sequence: TGTGCCAGCAGTTTAAGCCCGGGATTTAGCTCCTACGAGCAGTACTTC.

There are a few counts of this clonotype. The chain combines TRBV27 with TRBJ2-7; D perhaps matches TRBD1 (5 bases). V lost 5 bases to trimming and J lost 6 bases, with 14 bases between them. Per germline, CDR1 MNHEY and CDR2 SMNVEV (reference sequence). The CDR3 has 13 residues. CDR3 sequence reads: CASSPQVGAEQYF. In DNA form, the CDR3 reads TGTGCCAGCAGTCCGCAGGTTGGGGCCGAGCAGTACTTC.

This sequence joins TRBV14 and TRBJ2-5, with a possible D match to TRBD2 (5 bases). This CDR3 is 16 amino acids long. Germline lookup yields CDR1 SGHDN and CDR2 FVKESK. V dropped 0 bases and J dropped 3 bases, with 14 bases sitting between them. This CDR3 is CASSQDLKLAEETQYF. In DNA, the CDR3 is TGTGCCAGCAGCCAAGATTTGAAGCTAGCTGAAGAGACCCAGTACTTC.

This clonotype was counted only a few times. The rearrangement links TRBV6-5 to TRBJ2-3, with 12 bases fitting TRBD2. Germline V CDR1 and CDR2: MNHEY, SVGAGI. The J segment lost 3 bases and the V segment lost 2 bases, leaving 3 bases of the junction unmatched. The CDR3 runs to 16 residues. The CDR3 DNA follows: TGTGCCAGCAGTTACGGGCTAGCGGGGGGGACAGATACGCAGTATTTT. Protein product: CASSYGLAGGTDTQYF.

Only a few counts were recorded for this clonotype. The rearrangement joins TRBV7-2 to TRBJ2-1; 8 nucleotides match TRBD2. The CDR3 runs 15 residues. Unmatched junction bases numbered 5, after V lost 3 bases and J lost 4 bases. Germline V gene sequence: CDR1 SGHTA, CDR2 FQGNSA. The CDR3 sequence is CASSFMGGRYNEQFF. The DNA of the CDR3 is TGTGCCAGCAGCTTCATGGGCGGGAGGTACAATGAGCAGTTCTTC.

This clonotype was counted a single time. The genes are TRBV7-8 and TRBJ1-5, with 9 bases identical to TRBD1. The CDR3 length is 17 residues. Germline-derived CDR1 and CDR2 are SGHVS and FQNEAQ. Losses at the gene ends were 1 base for V and 1 base for J; bases not matched to a gene: 5. CDR3 protein: CASSLVGTGRSNQPQHF. The CDR3 region has the DNA TGTGCCAGCAGCTTAGTCGGGACAGGGAGGAGCAATCAGCCCCAGCATTTT.

This clonotype was detected only a few times. This chain links TRBV28 with TRBJ2-5; the match to TRBD2 covers 7 bases. The CDR3 runs to 16 residues. CDR1 is MDHEN and CDR2 is SYDVKM in the germline V gene. Trimming removed 5 bases from V and 3 bases from J; junction bases left unmatched: 12. This CDR3 is CASSIVSRAGEETQYF. CDR3 in DNA: TGTGCCAGCAGTATTGTTTCGAGGGCGGGGGAAGAGACCCAGTACTTC.

This chain links TRBV5-1 with TRBJ2-7, with 12 bases matching TRBD2. The CDR3 contains 18 residues. The germline V gene has CDR1 SGHRS and CDR2 YFSETQ. J gave up 0 bases and V 0 bases, and 7 bases lay outside the gene matches. CDR3 sequence (DNA): TGCGCCAGCAGCTTGGCTAGCGGGAGGGCCCTGAGCTCCTACGAGCAGTACTTC. It translates to CASSLASGRALSSYEQYF.

The V and J genes are TRBV5-1 and TRBJ2-5; D gene unclear. The V gene's germline CDR1 is SGHRS and CDR2 YFSETQ. V dropped 5 bases and J dropped 5 bases, with 7 bases sitting between them. The CDR3 is 11 residues long. CDR3 protein: CASRSEETQYF. The CDR3 DNA follows: TGCGCCAGCAGGTCCGAGGAGACCCAGTACTTC. The variable domain in full, with the rest retrieved from reference TRBV5-1 and TRBJ2-5, is KAGVTQTPRYLIKTRGQQVTLSCSPISGHRSVSWYQQTPGQGLQFLFEYFSETQRNKGNFPGRFSGRQFSNSRSEMNVSTLELGDSALYLCASRSEETQYFGPGTRLLVL.

The chain combines TRBV7-9 with TRBJ1-1; no clear D gene. The germline V gene has CDR1 SEHNR and CDR2 FQNEAQ (reference sequence). Trimming left V 3 bases short and J 6 bases short, with 8 bases between. This CDR3 contains 12 residues. As DNA, the CDR3 is TGTGCCAGCAGCTTCGGAGGGTCTGAAGCTTTCTTT. Translating gives CASSFGGSEAFF.

This clonotype was counted only a few times. The V and J genes are TRBV5-1 and TRBJ2-7; maybe TRBD1 (5 bases). The germline V and J ends were trimmed by 2 bases and 0 bases, with 9 bases remaining between them. Germline V CDR1 and CDR2: SGHRS, YFSETQ. CDR3 length: 14 residues. CDR3 protein: CASSFEDISYEQYF. The DNA of the CDR3 is TGCGCCAGCAGCTTTGAGGACATCTCCTACGAGCAGTACTTC.

This clonotype was counted between two and nine times. This chain joins TRBV20-1 and TRBJ2-7; possibly TRBD2 for D (7 bases). Germline V gene lookup returns CDR1 DFQATT and CDR2 SNEGSKA (reference sequence). The CDR3 has 16 amino acids. Trimming left V 5 bases short and J 0 bases short, with 20 bases between. CDR3 bases: TGCAGTGCTGGGGGCCAGGGGACTACGAGCTCCTACGAGCAGTACGTC. The encoded protein is CSAGGQGTTSSYEQYV.

The chain recombines TRBV20-1 with TRBJ2-2; D gene ambiguous. Germline V CDR1 and CDR2: DFQATT, SNEGSKA (reference sequence). Trimming pared 6 bases from V and 5 bases from J, leaving 22 bases between. The CDR3 is 16 amino acids. CDR3 sequence: CSAPAPTESWTGELFF. The CDR3 DNA reads TGCAGTGCGCCCGCCCCAACCGAGTCCTGGACCGGGGAGCTGTTTTTT.